This TCR beta chain was recovered during a study of T cells in Graves' hyperthyroidism and ophthalmopathy. This clonotype was seen only a few times. The antigen is undetermined. Amplified TCR beta CDR3 regions derived from RNA transcripts. RT-PCR in the first round (using the HTBI primer set) targeted the TCR CDR3. TCRdb passed the multiplex PCR reads through MiXCR, listing each CDR3 protein once. The table includes around 420,000 distinct CDR3 sequences, roughly 14% detected once. Germline V gives CDR1 KGHSH, CDR2 LQKENI. The ends were cut back, 3 bases at V and 8 bases at J, with 11 bases in the middle. This CDR3 contains 13 residues. Each diagnosis drew on symptoms, thyroxine, TRAb, thyroid ultrasound and orbital computed tomography findings. PBMCs came from 8.5 to 10 ml fresh peripheral blood. General study results and limits: Most thyroid-expanded clonotypes above 0.001 were also found in blood. Ophthalmopathy onset followed model prediction by a median roughly 6.5 months.

The gene calls are TRBV18 and TRBJ2-1, with D tentatively TRBD2 (5 bases). Sequenced sample: blood. The clonotype was recovered from a woman younger than 30 with Graves' hyperthyroidism. CDR3 nucleotide sequence: TGTGCCAGCTCACCCGGGGTGGGTGATGAGCAGTTCTTC. It yields the protein CASSPGVGDEQFF.